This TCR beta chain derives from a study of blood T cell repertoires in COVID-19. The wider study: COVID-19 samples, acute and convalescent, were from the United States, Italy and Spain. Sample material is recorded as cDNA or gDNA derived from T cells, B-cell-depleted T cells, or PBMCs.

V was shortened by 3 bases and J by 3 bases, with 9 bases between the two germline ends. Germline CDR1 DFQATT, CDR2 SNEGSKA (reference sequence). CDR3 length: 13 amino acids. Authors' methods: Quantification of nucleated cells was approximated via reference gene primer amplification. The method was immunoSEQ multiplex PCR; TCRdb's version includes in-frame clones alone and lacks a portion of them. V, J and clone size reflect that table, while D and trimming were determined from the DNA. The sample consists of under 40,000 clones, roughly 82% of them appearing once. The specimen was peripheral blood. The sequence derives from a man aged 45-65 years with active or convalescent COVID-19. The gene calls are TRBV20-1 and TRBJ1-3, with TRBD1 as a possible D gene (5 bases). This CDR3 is CSASQGSGNTIYF. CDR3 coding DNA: TGCAGTGCTAGTCAGGGAAGTGGAAACACCATATATTTT.